A single sample gave rise to the 5 T cell receptor beta chains below, sequenced in a study of CD8+ T cells in alopecia areata. Following extraction, RNA underwent reverse transcription to cDNA, which served as the sequencing template. The table came from immunoSEQ multiplex PCR; TCRdb's copy has only in-frame clones and leaves some out. The data hold 80,000 to 100,000 clones, with around two fifths observed a single time. Sequencing input: CD4+ T cells sorted from blood. These receptors all come from a human donor with alopecia areata.

The rearrangement uses TRBV30 and TRBJ2-7; 7 positions agree with TRBD2. This CDR3 spans 11 amino acids. Germline CDR1 and CDR2: GTSNPN and SVGIG (reference sequence). The J segment lost 4 bases and the V segment lost 8 bases, leaving 5 bases of the junction unmatched. In nucleotides, the CDR3 is TGTGCCCTGGGCGGGAGTTACGAGCAGTACTTC. Amino acid sequence: CALGGSYEQYF. The variable domain in full, completed from reference TRBV30 and TRBJ2-7, reads SQTIHQWPATLVQPVGSPLSLECTVEGTSNPNLYWYRQAAGRGLQLLFYSVGIGQISSEVPQNLSASRPQDRQFILSSKKLLLSDSGFYLCALGGSYEQYFGPGTRLTVT.

A note on this clone: Distinct nucleotide sequences in the sample also encode this CDR3. This rearrangement joins TRBV29-1 to TRBJ2-7; no definite D call. Trimming took 4 bases from V and 0 from J, leaving 7 bases between them. Per germline, CDR1 SQVTM and CDR2 ANQGSEA. The CDR3 contains 12 residues. The CDR3 loop reads CSVAWSSYEQYF. In DNA form, the CDR3 reads TGCAGCGTTGCTTGGAGCTCCTACGAGCAGTACTTC.

The CDR3 nucleotides are TGTGCCTGGAGCAGACTAGCGGGAGGGCCGAGACTATACGAGCAGTACTTC. This translates into CAWSRLAGGPRLYEQYF. V gene TRBV30 combines with J gene TRBJ2-7; 14 nucleotides line up with TRBD2. V was pared by 3 bases and J by 4 bases, with 11 bases of the junction left unmatched. This CDR3 spans 17 amino acids. The V gene's germline CDR1 is GTSNPN and CDR2 SVGIG (reference sequence).

The genes are TRBV28 and TRBJ2-7; 10 bases map to TRBD2. Trimming took 7 bases from V and 2 from J; bases not matched to a gene: 5. This CDR3 is 14 amino acids long. Germline-derived CDR1 and CDR2 are MDHEN and SYDVKM. CDR3 sequence: CASTPSGSAYEQYF. The CDR3 nucleotides are TGTGCCAGCACCCCTAGCGGGAGCGCCTACGAGCAGTACTTC.

The chain uses TRBV2 and TRBJ1-4; D uncertain. Trimming cost V 5 bases and J 4 bases, with 11 bases left between them. The germline V gene has CDR1 SNHLY and CDR2 FYNNEI. CDR3 length: 14 residues. The CDR3 loop reads CASSPTEYNEKLFF. Here the CDR3 DNA reads TGTGCCAGCAGTCCGACGGAGTATAATGAAAAACTGTTTTTT.